Given below is one T cell receptor beta chain in context. The CDR3 is made up of 13 amino acids. Trimming at V came to 2 bases and at J to 8 bases, leaving 4 bases not matched to a gene. CDR1 and CDR2 from the germline V gene are GTSNPN and SVGIG (reference sequence). In the original processing: For nucleated cells, counts were estimated from reference gene primer amplification. Clones were sequenced by immunoSEQ multiplex PCR, and TCRdb holds only the in-frame ones, with some missing. The V and J calls and clone size were taken over from that table, and D and trimming were inferred from the DNA. The data show tens of thousands of clones, with more than 85% seen just once and over 3% held by the top ten. These data originate in a study of blood T cell repertoires in COVID-19. In the study overall: T cells, B-cell-depleted T cells, or PBMCs supplied cDNA or gDNA.

Sequenced sample: peripheral blood. This TCR came from a man aged 45-65 years with acute or convalescent COVID-19. This chain links TRBV30 with TRBJ2-3; 10 nucleotides match TRBD1. The chain's CDR3 is CAWSSRDRGTQYF. In DNA, the CDR3 is TGTGCCTGGAGTAGTCGGGACAGGGGTACGCAGTATTTT.